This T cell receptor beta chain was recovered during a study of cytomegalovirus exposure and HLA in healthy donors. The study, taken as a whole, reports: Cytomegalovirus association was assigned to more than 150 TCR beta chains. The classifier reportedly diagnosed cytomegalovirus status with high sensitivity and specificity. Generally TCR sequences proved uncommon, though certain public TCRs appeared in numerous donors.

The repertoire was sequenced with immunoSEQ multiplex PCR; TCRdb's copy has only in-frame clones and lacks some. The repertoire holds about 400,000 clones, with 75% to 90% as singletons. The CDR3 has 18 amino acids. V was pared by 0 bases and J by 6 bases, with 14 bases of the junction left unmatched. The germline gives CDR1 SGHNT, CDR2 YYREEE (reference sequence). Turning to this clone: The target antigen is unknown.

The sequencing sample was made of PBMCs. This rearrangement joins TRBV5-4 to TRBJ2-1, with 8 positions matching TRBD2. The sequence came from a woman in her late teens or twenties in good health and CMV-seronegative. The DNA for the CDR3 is TGTGCCAGCAGCTTGGTCGGCGGGAGGACGCTGGAAGGCAATGAGCAGTTCTTC. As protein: CASSLVGGRTLEGNEQFF.